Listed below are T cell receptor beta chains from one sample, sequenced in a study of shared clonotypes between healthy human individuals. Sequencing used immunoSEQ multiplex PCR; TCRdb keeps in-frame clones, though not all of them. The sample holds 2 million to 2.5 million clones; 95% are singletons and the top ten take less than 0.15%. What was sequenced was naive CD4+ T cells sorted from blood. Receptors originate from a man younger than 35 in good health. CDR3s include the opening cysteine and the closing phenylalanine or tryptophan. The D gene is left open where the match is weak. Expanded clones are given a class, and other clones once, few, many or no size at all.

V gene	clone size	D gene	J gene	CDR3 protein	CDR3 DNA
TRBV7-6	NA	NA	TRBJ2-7	CASSPGNEQYF	TGTGCCAGCAGCCCGGGGAACGAGCAGTACTTC
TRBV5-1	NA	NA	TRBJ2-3	CASSLGGRQDADTQYF	TGCGCCAGCAGCTTGGGAGGTCGTCAGGACGCAGATACGCAGTATTTT
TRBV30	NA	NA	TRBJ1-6	CAWSVDNSPLHF	TGTGCCTGGAGTGTAGATAATTCACCCCTCCACTTT
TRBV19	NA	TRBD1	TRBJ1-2	CASSPGTVVVHGYTF	TGTGCCAGTAGCCCAGGGACAGTTGTAGTGCATGGCTACACCTTC
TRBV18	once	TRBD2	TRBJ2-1	CASSQRETNEQFF	TGTGCCAGCTCACAGCGGGAAACGAATGAGCAGTTCTTC
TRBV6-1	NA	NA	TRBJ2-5	CASSELAHETQYF	TGTGCCAGCAGTGAACTAGCGCACGAGACCCAGTACTTC
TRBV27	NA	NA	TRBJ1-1	CASSLGGNLNTEAFF	TGTGCCAGCAGTTTGGGGGGCAATTTGAACACTGAAGCTTTCTTT
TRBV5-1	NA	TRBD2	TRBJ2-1	CASSLVARAGRNEQFF	TGCGCCAGCAGCTTGGTAGCCCGAGCGGGAAGGAATGAGCAGTTCTTC
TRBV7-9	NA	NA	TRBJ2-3	CASRASGADTQYF	TGTGCCAGCAGAGCTTCGGGAGCAGATACGCAGTATTTT
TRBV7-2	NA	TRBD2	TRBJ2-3	CASSPLAGGPGTDTQYF	TGTGCCAGCAGCCCCTTAGCGGGAGGGCCAGGCACAGATACGCAGTATTTT
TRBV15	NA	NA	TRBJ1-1	CATSNVGDTEAFF	TGTGCCACCAGCAACGTCGGGGACACTGAAGCTTTCTTT
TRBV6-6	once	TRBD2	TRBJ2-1	CASSYPKGAGAQDPFF	TGTGCCAGCAGTTACCCGAAGGGAGCGGGAGCCCAGGATCCGTTCTTC
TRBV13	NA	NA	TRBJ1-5	CASSPGRGQPQHF	TGTGCCAGCAGCCCAGGGCGGGGTCAGCCCCAGCATTTT
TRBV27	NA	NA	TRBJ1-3	CASSLRWGNSGNTIYF	TGTGCCAGCAGTTTACGTTGGGGGAATTCTGGAAACACCATATATTTT
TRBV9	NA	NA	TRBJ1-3	CASSVGGGAYGNTIYF	TGTGCCAGCAGCGTAGGTGGGGGAGCGTATGGAAACACCATATATTTT
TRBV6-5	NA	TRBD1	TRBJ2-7	CASSAGQGAREQYF	TGTGCCAGCAGTGCGGGACAGGGGGCGCGCGAGCAGTACTTC
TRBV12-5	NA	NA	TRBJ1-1	CASGATGSGAEAFF	TGTGCTAGTGGAGCGACAGGTTCAGGCGCTGAAGCTTTCTTT
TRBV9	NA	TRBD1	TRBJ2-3	CASSSRGDSAVDTQYF	TGTGCCAGCAGTTCTAGAGGGGACAGTGCAGTAGATACGCAGTATTTT
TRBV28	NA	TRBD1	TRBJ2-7	CASSNTGTGRVADF	TGTGCCAGCAGTAATACCGGGACAGGGAGGGTGGCTGACTTC
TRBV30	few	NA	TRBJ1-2	CAWSVGGGYTF	TGTGCCTGGAGTGTGGGGGGCGGCTACACCTTC
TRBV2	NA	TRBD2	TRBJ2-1	CASGPGLVGEQFF	TGTGCCAGCGGCCCGGGACTAGTCGGTGAGCAGTTCTTC
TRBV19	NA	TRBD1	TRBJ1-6	CASSTGTGGMGSPLHF	TGTGCCAGTAGTACCGGGACAGGGGGCATGGGTTCACCCCTCCACTTT
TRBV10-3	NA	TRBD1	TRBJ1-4	CAISEGQGGEKLFF	TGTGCCATCAGTGAAGGACAGGGGGGTGAAAAACTGTTTTTT
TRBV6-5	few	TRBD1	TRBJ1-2	CASTRGDRGSYGYTF	TGTGCCAGCACCCGGGGGGACAGGGGATCCTATGGCTACACCTTC
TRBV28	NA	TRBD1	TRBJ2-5	CASSLSTGGLQETQYF	TGTGCCAGCAGTCTGTCGACAGGGGGCCTACAAGAGACCCAGTACTTC
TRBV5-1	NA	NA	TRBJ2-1	CASSLVAGVSYNEQFF	TGCGCCAGCAGCTTGGTGGCAGGGGTATCCTACAATGAGCAGTTCTTC